The rows below give T cell receptor beta chains drawn from one sample of a study of shared clonotypes between healthy human individuals. Produced via immunoSEQ multiplex PCR; TCRdb's table is partial and in-frame only. Here the sample spans more than 2 million clones, approximately 94% being singletons. Sequenced material: naive CD4+ T cells sorted from blood. These receptors all come from a man aged 18 to 30 in good health. The CDR3 runs from the conserved cysteine through the conserved F or W. Size values are once, few and many counts, or a class for expanded clones, and some rows have none.

v_call	j_call	clone_size	cdr3_length	cdr3_aa
TRBV6-5	TRBJ1-2	-	13	CASSTAGAYGYTF
TRBV7-8	TRBJ1-4	-	14	CASSLGQPNEKLFF
TRBV18	TRBJ2-5	-	16	CASSARLAGRGETQYF
TRBV5-6	TRBJ1-6	-	14	CASSLRGGNSPLHF
TRBV11-1	TRBJ1-2	once	15	CASSLQDGGFYGYTF
TRBV11-2	TRBJ1-3	-	13	CASSMEVGNTIYF
TRBV5-1	TRBJ1-4	-	16	CASSSRGPGSNEKLFF
TRBV5-1	TRBJ2-5	-	15	CASSRTGGLGETQYF
TRBV10-3	TRBJ2-2	-	13	CAISDLGGGELFF
TRBV5-1	TRBJ1-1	-	14	CASSSGTENTEAFF
TRBV28	TRBJ1-1	once	15	CASSTGGTGLPEAFF
TRBV19	TRBJ2-7	-	12	CATRGPTYEQYF
TRBV11-2	TRBJ2-2	-	16	CASSGSTGVRTGELFF
TRBV7-2	TRBJ2-7	-	16	CASSHGREGSTYEQYF
TRBV4-1	TRBJ1-2	-	18	CASSQNPPSKQGRYGYTF
TRBV5-4	TRBJ2-7	once	14	CASSLGGSHHDPYF
TRBV27	TRBJ1-1	-	15	CASSPLFPGNTEAFF
TRBV6-6	TRBJ2-7	-	11	CASRIRDEQYF
TRBV19	TRBJ1-2	-	15	CAARDRGQSNYGYTF
TRBV5-1	TRBJ2-7	-	14	CASSLKAGVYEQYF
TRBV27	TRBJ1-2	-	14	CASSPETGAYGYTF
TRBV9	TRBJ2-7	-	13	CASSPLGSYEQYF
TRBV6-1	TRBJ2-7	-	17	CASSEGISGQGWYEQYF
TRBV10-3	TRBJ2-3	once	13	CAIGTSGSLAQYF
TRBV7-2	TRBJ2-1	-	16	CASSLNGAGVSGEQFF